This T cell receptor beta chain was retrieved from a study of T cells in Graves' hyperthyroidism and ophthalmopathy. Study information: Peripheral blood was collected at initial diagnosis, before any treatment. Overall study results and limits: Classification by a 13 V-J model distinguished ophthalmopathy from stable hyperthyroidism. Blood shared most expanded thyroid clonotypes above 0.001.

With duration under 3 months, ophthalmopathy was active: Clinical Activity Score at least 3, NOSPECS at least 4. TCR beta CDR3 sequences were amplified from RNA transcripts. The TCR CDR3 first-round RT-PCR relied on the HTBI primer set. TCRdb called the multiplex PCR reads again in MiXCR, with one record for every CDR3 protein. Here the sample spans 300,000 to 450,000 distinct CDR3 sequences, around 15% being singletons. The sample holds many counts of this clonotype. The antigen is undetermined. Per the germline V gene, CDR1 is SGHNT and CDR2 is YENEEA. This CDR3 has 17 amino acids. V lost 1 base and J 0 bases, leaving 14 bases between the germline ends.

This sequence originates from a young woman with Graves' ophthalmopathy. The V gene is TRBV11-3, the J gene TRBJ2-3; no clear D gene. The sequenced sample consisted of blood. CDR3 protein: CASSLVFGQSSTDTQYF. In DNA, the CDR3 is TGTGCCAGCAGCTTAGTTTTCGGGCAGAGCAGCACAGATACGCAGTATTTT. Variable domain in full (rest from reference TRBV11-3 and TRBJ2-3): EAGVVQSPRYKIIEKKQPVAFWCNPISGHNTLYWYLQNLGQGPELLIRYENEEAVDDSQLPKDRFSAERLKGVDSTLKIQPAELGDSAVYLCASSLVFGQSSTDTQYFGPGTRLTVL.